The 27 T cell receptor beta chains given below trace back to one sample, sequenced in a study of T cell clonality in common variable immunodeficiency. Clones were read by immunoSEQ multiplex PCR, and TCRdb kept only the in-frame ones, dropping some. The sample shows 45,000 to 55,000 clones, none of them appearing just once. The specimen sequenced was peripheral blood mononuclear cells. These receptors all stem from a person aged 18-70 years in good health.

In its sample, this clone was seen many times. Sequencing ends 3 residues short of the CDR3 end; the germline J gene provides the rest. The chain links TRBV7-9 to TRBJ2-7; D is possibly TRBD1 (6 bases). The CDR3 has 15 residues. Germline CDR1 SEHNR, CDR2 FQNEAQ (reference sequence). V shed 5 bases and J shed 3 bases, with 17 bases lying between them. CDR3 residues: CASSHNRDKNYEQYF. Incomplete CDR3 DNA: TGTGCCAGCAGCCACAACCGGGACAAGAACTACGAG.

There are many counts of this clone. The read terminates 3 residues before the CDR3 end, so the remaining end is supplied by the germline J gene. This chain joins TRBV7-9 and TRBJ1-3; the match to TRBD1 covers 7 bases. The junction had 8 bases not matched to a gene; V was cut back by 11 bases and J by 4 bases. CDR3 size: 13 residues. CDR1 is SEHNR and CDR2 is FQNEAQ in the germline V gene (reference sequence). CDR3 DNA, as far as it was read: TGTGCCGGCCAGGGGGGAATCGGAAACACC. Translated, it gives CAGQGGIGNT. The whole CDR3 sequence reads CAGQGGIGNTIYF.

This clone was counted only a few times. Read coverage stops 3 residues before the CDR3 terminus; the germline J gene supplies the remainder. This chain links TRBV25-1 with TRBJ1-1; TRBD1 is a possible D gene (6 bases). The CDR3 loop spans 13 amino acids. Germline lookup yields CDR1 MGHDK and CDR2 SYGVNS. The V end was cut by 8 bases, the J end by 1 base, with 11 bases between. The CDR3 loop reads CASRSQGNTEAFF. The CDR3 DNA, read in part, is TGTGCCAGCCGCTCACAGGGGAACACTGAA.

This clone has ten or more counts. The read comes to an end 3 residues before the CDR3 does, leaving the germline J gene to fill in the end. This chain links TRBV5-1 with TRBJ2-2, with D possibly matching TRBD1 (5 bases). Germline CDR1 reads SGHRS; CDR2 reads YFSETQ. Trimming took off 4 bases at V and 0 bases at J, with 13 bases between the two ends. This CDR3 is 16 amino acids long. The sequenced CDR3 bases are TGCGCCAGCAGCCATGACAGTCTCGCGAACACCGGGGAG. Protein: CASSHDSLANTGE. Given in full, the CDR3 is CASSHDSLANTGELFF.

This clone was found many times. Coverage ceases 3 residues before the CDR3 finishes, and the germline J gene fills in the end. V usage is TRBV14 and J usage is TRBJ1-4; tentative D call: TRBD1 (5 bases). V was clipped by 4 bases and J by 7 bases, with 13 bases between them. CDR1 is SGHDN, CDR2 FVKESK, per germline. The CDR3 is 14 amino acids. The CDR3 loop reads CASSPRGSGEKLFF. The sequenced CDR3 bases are TGTGCCAGCAGCCCTAGGGGTTCAGGTGAAAAA.

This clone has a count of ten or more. The chain's CDR3 is CSARDPRGAGQTYNEQFF. Incomplete CDR3 DNA: TGCAGTGCTAGAGATCCCCGAGGGGCGGGACAAACCTACAATGAG. The rearrangement uses TRBV20-1 and TRBJ2-1, with D perhaps given as TRBD1 or TRBD2 (6 bases each). The CDR3 extends 3 residues past the end of the read, so its final part is completed from the germline J gene. The germline CDR1 and CDR2 sequences are DFQATT and SNEGSKA (reference sequence). With 0 bases removed from V and 2 bases from J, the gap between germline ends came to 20 bases. This CDR3 region has 18 residues.

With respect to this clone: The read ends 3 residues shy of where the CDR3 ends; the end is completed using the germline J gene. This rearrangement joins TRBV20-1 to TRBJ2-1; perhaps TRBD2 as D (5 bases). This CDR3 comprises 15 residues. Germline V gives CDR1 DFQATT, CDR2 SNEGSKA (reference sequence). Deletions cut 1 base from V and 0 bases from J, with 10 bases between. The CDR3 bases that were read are TGCAGTGCTAGAGCGGACTTCAGCTCCTACAATGAG. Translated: CSARADFSSYNE. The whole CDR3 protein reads CSARADFSSYNEQFF.

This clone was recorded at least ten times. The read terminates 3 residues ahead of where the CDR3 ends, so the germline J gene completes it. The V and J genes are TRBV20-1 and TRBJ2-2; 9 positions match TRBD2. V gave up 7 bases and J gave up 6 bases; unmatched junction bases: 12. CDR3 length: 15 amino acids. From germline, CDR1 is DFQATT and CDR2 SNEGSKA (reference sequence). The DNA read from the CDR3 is TGCAGTGTCCGTTCCGGAGCGGGAGGATCCGGGGAG. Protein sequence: CSVRSGAGGSGE. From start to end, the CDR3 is CSVRSGAGGSGELFF.

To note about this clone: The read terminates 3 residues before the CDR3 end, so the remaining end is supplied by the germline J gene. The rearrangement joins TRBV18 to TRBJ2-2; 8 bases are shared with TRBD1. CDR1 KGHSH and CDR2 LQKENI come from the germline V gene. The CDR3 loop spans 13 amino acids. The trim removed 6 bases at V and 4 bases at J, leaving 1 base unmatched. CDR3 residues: CASSGQGTGELFF. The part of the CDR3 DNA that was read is TGTGCCAGCTCCGGACAGGGCACCGGGGAG.

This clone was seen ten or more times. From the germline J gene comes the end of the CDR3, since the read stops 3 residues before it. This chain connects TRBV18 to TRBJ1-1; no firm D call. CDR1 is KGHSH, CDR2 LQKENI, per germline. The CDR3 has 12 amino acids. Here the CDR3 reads CASSPSSQEAFF. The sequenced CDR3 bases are TGTGCCAGCTCACCGAGTTCACAAGAA.

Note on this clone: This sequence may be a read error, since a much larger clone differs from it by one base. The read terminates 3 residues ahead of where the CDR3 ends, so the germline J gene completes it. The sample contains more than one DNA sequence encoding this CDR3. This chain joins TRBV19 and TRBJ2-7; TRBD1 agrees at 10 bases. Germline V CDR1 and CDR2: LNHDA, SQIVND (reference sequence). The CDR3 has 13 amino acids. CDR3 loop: CASSIDRGLEQYF. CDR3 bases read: TGCGCCAGTAGTATAGACAGGGGGCTCGAG.

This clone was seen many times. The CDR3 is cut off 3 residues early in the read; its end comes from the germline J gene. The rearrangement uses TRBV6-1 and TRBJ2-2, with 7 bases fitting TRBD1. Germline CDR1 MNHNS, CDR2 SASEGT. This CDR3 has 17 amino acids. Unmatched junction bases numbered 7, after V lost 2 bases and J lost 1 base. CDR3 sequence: CASSEYRQGVNTGELFF. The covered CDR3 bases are TGTGCCAGCAGTGAATACCGGCAGGGGGTGAACACCGGGGAG.

The chain's CDR3 is CASSIVTRNDYTF. CDR3 bases read: TGTGCCAGTAGTATCGTGACTAGGAATGAC. This sequence joins TRBV19 and TRBJ1-2; D is ambiguous. The CDR3 extends 3 residues past the end of the read, so its final part is completed from the germline J gene. There are 13 residues in the CDR3. The germline V gene encodes CDR1 LNHDA and CDR2 SQIVND (reference sequence).

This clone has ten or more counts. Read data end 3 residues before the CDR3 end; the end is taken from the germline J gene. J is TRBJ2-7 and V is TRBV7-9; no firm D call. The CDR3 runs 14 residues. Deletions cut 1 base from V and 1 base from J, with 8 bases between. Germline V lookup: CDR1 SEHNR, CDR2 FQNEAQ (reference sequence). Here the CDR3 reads CASSLEVQSYEQYF. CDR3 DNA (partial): TGTGCCAGCAGCTTAGAGGTACAGTCCTACGAG.

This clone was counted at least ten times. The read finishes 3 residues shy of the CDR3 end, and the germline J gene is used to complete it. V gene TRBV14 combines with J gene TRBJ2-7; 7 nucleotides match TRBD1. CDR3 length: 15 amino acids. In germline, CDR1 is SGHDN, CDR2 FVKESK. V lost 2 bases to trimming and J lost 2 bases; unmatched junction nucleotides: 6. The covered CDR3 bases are TGTGCCAGCAGCCAACTATTAAGGGGGCCCTACGAG. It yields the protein CASSQLLRGPYE. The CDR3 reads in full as CASSQLLRGPYEQYF.

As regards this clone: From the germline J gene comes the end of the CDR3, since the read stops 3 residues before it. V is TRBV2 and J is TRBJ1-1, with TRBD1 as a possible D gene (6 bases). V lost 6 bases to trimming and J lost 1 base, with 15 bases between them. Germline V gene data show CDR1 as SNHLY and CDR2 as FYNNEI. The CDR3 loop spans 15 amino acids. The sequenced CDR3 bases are TGTGCCAGCAGCGTTGACGGACAGCGGAACACTGAA. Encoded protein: CASSVDGQRNTE. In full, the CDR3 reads CASSVDGQRNTEAFF.

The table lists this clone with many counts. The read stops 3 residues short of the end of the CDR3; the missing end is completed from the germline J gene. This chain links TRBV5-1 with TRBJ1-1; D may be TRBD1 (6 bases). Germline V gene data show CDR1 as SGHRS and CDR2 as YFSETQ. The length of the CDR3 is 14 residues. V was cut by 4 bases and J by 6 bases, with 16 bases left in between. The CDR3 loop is CASSQDGTFAEAFF. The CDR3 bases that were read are TGCGCCAGCAGCCAGGACGGGACATTCGCTGAA.

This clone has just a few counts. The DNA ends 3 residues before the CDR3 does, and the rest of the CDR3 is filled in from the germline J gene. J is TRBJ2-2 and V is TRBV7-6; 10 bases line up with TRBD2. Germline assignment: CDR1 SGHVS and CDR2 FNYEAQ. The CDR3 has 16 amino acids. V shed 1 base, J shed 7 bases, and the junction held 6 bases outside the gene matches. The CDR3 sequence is CASSLGSGRAGGELFF. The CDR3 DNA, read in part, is TGTGCCAGCAGCTTAGGGAGCGGGAGGGCCGGCGGGGAG.

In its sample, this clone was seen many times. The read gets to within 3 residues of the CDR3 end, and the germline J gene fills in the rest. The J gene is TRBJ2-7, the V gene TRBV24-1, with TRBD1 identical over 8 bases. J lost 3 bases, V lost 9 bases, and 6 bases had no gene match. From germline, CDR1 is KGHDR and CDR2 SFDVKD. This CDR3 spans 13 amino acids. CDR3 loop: CATSRTGFYEQYF. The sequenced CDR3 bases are TGTGCCACCTCTAGGACAGGGTTCTACGAG.

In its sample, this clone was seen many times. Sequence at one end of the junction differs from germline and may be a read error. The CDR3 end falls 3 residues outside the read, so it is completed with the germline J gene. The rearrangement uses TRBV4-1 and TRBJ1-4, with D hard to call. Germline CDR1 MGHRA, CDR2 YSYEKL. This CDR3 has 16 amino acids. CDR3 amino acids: CASTQHPQTTNEKLFF. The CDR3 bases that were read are TGCGCCAGCACCCAACACCCACAGACGACTAATGAAAAA.

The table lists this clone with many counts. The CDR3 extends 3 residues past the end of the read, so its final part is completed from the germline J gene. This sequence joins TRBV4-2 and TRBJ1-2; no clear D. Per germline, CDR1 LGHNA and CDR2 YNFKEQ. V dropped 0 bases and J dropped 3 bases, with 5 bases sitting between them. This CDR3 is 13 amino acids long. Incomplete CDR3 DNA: TGTGCCAGCAGCCAAGATAACTACTATGGC. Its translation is CASSQDNYYG. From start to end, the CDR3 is CASSQDNYYGYTF.

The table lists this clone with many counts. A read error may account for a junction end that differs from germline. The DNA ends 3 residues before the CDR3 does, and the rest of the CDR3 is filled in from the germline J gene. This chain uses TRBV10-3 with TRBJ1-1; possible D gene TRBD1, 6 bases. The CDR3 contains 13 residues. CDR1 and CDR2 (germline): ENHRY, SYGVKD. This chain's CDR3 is CALRTATNTEAFF. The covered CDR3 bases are TGTGCCCTCAGGACAGCGACGAACACTGAA.

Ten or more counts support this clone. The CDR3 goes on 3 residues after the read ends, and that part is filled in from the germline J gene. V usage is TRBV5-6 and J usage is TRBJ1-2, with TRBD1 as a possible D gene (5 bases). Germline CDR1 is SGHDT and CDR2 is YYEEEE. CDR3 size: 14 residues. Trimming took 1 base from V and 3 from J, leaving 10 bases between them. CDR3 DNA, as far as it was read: TGTGCCAGCAGCTTGATACGGGGGGACTATGGC. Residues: CASSLIRGDYG. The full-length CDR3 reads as CASSLIRGDYGYTF.

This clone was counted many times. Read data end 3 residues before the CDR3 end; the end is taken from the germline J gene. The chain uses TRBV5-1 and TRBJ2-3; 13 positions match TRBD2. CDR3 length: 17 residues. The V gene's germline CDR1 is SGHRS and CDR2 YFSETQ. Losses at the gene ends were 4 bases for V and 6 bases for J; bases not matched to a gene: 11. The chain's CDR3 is CASSPLTSGRARDTQYF. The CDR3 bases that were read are TGCGCCAGCAGCCCCTTAACTAGCGGGAGGGCCCGGGATACG.

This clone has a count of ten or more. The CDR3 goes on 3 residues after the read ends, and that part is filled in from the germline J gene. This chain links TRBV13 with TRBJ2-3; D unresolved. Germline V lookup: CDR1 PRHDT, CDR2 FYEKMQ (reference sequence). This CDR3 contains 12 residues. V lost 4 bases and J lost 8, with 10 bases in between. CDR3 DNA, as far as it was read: TGTGCCAGCAGCTCCGCTTCAGGTACG. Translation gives CASSSASGT. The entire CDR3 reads CASSSASGTQYF.

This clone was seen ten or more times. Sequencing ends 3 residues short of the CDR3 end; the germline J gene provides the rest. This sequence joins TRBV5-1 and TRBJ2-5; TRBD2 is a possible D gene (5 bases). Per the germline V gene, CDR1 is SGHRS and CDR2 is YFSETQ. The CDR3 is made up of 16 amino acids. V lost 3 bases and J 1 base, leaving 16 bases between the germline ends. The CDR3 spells CASSSGLRTLQETQYF. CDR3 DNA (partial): TGCGCCAGCAGCTCTGGTCTCCGGACTCTCCAAGAGACC.

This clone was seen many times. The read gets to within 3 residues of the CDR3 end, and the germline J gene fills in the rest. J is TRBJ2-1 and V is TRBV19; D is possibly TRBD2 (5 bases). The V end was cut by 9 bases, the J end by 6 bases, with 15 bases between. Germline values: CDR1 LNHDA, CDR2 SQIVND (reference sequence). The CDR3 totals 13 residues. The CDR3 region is CASNLGLGNEQFF. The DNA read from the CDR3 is TGTGCCAGCAACCTAGGACTTGGCAATGAG.